The rows below give T cell receptor beta chains drawn from one sample of a study of T cell changes during pregnancy in multiple sclerosis. Sequencing used immunoSEQ multiplex PCR; TCRdb keeps in-frame clones, though not all of them. Of tens of thousands of clones listed, roughly 94% were seen once; the top ten hold about 0.99%. The starting material was peripheral blood, obtained in the second trimester of pregnancy. All receptors derive from a female donor in good health, enrolled as a control in a pregnancy study. Each CDR3 is given with its conserved first and last residue. A D gene is named only where the DNA matches it firmly. Where a row states a size, it is once, few, many or the class of an expanded clone; other rows omit it.

J	D	length	size	V	DNA	CDR3
TRBJ2-7	TRBD1	18	NA	TRBV4-1	TGCGCCAGCGCCCAATACGCCGGGACAGGGGGATTCGGAAACGAGCAGTACTTC	CASAQYAGTGGFGNEQYF
TRBJ2-7	TRBD1	13	NA	TRBV2	TGTGCCAGCAGTTCCGACAGGGGCAACGAGCAGTACTTC	CASSSDRGNEQYF
TRBJ2-7	NA	14	NA	TRBV5-4	TGTGCCAGCAGCTTGGGAGGGCCGAAGAACGAGCAGTACTTC	CASSLGGPKNEQYF
TRBJ1-1	TRBD1	15	NA	TRBV27	TGTGCCAGCAGGTGGACAGGGGGCGCGAGCACTGAAGCTTTCTTT	CASRWTGGASTEAFF
TRBJ1-1	NA	14	NA	TRBV5-4	TGTGCCAGCAGCTTGGTTTCCAGGAACACTGAAGCTTTCTTT	CASSLVSRNTEAFF
TRBJ2-3	TRBD1	12	NA	TRBV2	TGTGCCAGCGGACAGGGGGTTGATACGCAGTATTTT	CASGQGVDTQYF
TRBJ2-7	NA	12	NA	TRBV6-5	TGTGCCAGCAGTTCTTCACACTACGAGCAGTACTTC	CASSSSHYEQYF
TRBJ2-1	TRBD1	13	once	TRBV6-1	TGTGCCAGCAGTCCCCGGGGACAGTTATTGCAGTTCTTC	CASSPRGQLLQFF
TRBJ1-1	NA	13	NA	TRBV2	TGTGCCAGCAGAGAGGGATGGCTTACTGAAGCTTTCTTT	CASREGWLTEAFF
TRBJ2-3	NA	13	NA	TRBV25-1	TGTGCCAGCAGTGTAACCGGGACTTATACGCAGTATTTT	CASSVTGTYTQYF
TRBJ2-3	NA	19	NA	TRBV1	TGCACCAGCAGCCATGCCCGCATTAGCGGGAGCCTCAGCACAGATACGCAGTATTTT	CTSSHARISGSLSTDTQYF
TRBJ2-7	TRBD2	16	NA	TRBV5-4	TGTGCCAGCAGCCCCGGGACTAGCGGGAGTGCGCACGAGCAGTACTTC	CASSPGTSGSAHEQYF
TRBJ2-3	TRBD2	17	NA	TRBV25-1	TGTGCCAGCAGTGATCTCGGGACTAGCGGTAGCACAGATACGCAGTATTTT	CASSDLGTSGSTDTQYF
TRBJ2-1	TRBD1	14	NA	TRBV2	TGTGCCAGCAGTGTCGGGCAGGGGGCGCATGAGCAGTTCTTC	CASSVGQGAHEQFF
TRBJ1-3	NA	17	NA	TRBV7-9	TGTGCCAGCAGCTTAGCAGAAGGACAGTTTTCTGGAAACACCATATATTTT	CASSLAEGQFSGNTIYF
TRBJ1-3	NA	15	NA	TRBV30	TGTGCCTGGAGACCGGACAGTTACTCTGGAAACACCATATATTTT	CAWRPDSYSGNTIYF
TRBJ2-2	TRBD1	15	NA	TRBV6-5	TGTGCCAGCAGTAGACAGGGGGTGTACACCGGGGAGCTGTTTTTT	CASSRQGVYTGELFF
TRBJ2-1	NA	18	NA	TRBV21-1	TGTGCCAGCAGCAACCTCAGGACTAGCGGGCCTACGGGCAATGAGCAGTTCTTC	CASSNLRTSGPTGNEQFF
TRBJ2-1	TRBD2	13	NA	TRBV29-1	TGCAGCGTGAGGCGGGGGGGCCTCGGGGAGCAGTTCTTC	CSVRRGGLGEQFF
TRBJ2-1	TRBD2	17	NA	TRBV4-1	TGCGCCAGCAGCCACCCTCTGCGCGCGGGAGTGCGCAATGAGCAGTTCTTC	CASSHPLRAGVRNEQFF
TRBJ2-7	NA	13	NA	TRBV6-1	TGTGCCAGCAGTGAAAACGTGGCCCCCGAGCAGTACTTC	CASSENVAPEQYF
TRBJ2-5	TRBD1	15	NA	TRBV7-9	TGTGCCAGCAGCTTAGGACAGGGAACCCAAGAGACCCAGTACTTC	CASSLGQGTQETQYF
TRBJ1-2	TRBD1	14	NA	TRBV11-2	TGTGCCAGCAGCGGGACAGGGGGCAGCTATGGCTACACCTTC	CASSGTGGSYGYTF
TRBJ2-3	TRBD2	19	NA	TRBV5-6	TGTGCCAGCAGCTCTCAGAGGGACTACCACCTCGCTCGCACAGATACGCAGTATTTT	CASSSQRDYHLARTDTQYF
TRBJ2-7	TRBD2	15	NA	TRBV6-5	TGTGCCAGCAGCTATCCAGGTAGCGGGAGCCACGAGCAGTACTTC	CASSYPGSGSHEQYF
TRBJ2-7	NA	15	NA	TRBV7-2	TGTGCCAGCAGCTTCAGGGTAGCGGTTACCTACGAGCAGTACTTC	CASSFRVAVTYEQYF
TRBJ2-7	NA	14	NA	TRBV25-1	TGTGCCAGCAGTGGCCTTGTTGCCTCCTACGAGCAGTACTTC	CASSGLVASYEQYF
TRBJ2-7	TRBD1	19	NA	TRBV15	TGTGCCACCAGCAGGGACCACATCCCCGGGACAGGGGCGACGTACGAGCAGTACTTC	CATSRDHIPGTGATYEQYF
TRBJ2-5	NA	15	few	TRBV7-4	TGTGCCAGCAGCTTAAGAGCTAGCGAGGGAGAGACCCAGTACTTC	CASSLRASEGETQYF
TRBJ2-3	TRBD1	12	once	TRBV7-2	TGTGCCAGCAGCTCAGGGGGTGATACGCAGTATTTT	CASSSGGDTQYF
TRBJ2-1	TRBD2	14	once	TRBV30	TGTGCCTGGAGTGGGGTAGCGGGAGGGAATGAGCAGTTCTTC	CAWSGVAGGNEQFF
TRBJ2-2	NA	13	NA	TRBV5-1	TGCGCCAGCAGCTCCGAGCCCACCGGGGAGCTGTTTTTT	CASSSEPTGELFF
TRBJ2-7	TRBD2	15	NA	TRBV9	TGTGCCAGCAGCCCGAAGCGGGAGGTATCCTACGAGCAGTACTTC	CASSPKREVSYEQYF
TRBJ2-4	NA	16	NA	TRBV30	TGTGCCTGGAGTGGCCCGGGAAGCGGTTCCAAAAACATTCAGTACTTC	CAWSGPGSGSKNIQYF
TRBJ1-5	NA	15	few	TRBV19	TGTGCCAGTAGAATGGATGGGGGGGCTAGGCAGCCCCAGCATTTT	CASRMDGGARQPQHF
TRBJ1-2	NA	14	NA	TRBV15	TGTGCCACCAGCCTAACCCCGAATAGCTATGGCTACACCTTC	CATSLTPNSYGYTF
TRBJ2-6	NA	11	NA	TRBV5-4	TGTGCCGGATCGGACAGTTTCGTCCTGACTTTC	CAGSDSFVLTF
TRBJ2-2	NA	11	NA	TRBV30	TGTGCCTCCCATGACACCGGGGAGCTGTTTTTT	CASHDTGELFF
TRBJ1-1	NA	14	few	TRBV29-1	TGCAGCGTTGAGATCGGAGGGCTCGCCACTGAAGCTTTCTTT	CSVEIGGLATEAFF
TRBJ2-7	TRBD1	16	NA	TRBV28	TGTGCCAGCAGTCTCCTTGGGCCTCAGGGGGCCTACGAGCAGTACTTC	CASSLLGPQGAYEQYF
TRBJ2-2	NA	13	NA	TRBV10-3	TGTGCCATTGCAGACAGAGTAGGCGGGGAGCTGTTTTTT	CAIADRVGGELFF
TRBJ2-1	TRBD2	15	NA	TRBV5-1	TGCGCCAGCAGCTTAACTAGCGGGTTCTACAATGAGCAGTTCTTC	CASSLTSGFYNEQFF
TRBJ2-7	NA	15	NA	TRBV2	TGTGCCAGCGCCACCGTCCGACAGGGAGGTATCGAGCAGTACTTC	CASATVRQGGIEQYF
TRBJ2-5	TRBD1	13	NA	TRBV30	TGTGCCTGGAGTGTGCAGGGGGAAGAGACCCAGTACTTC	CAWSVQGEETQYF
TRBJ1-2	NA	15	NA	TRBV19	TGTGCCAGTAGTAAAACAGGGCATGGGGACTATGGCTACACCTTC	CASSKTGHGDYGYTF
TRBJ2-7	NA	14	NA	TRBV5-5	TGTGCCAGCAGCCCCCGACAGGAAAGCTACGAGCAGTACTTC	CASSPRQESYEQYF
TRBJ1-3	NA	13	NA	TRBV28	TGTGCCAGCAGTTTATCAGGTGGAAACACCATATATTTT	CASSLSGGNTIYF
TRBJ1-2	NA	14	NA	TRBV5-1	TGCGCCAGCAGCCCGATTCTGGGGCAGGGTGGCTACACCTTC	CASSPILGQGGYTF
TRBJ2-1	NA	14	NA	TRBV21-1	TGTGCCAGCAGCCCCCAACTAGATTACAATGAGCAGTTCTTC	CASSPQLDYNEQFF
TRBJ1-2	TRBD1	14	NA	TRBV5-6	TGTGCCAGCAGCCCGGACAGGGGGTCCTATGGCTACACCTTC	CASSPDRGSYGYTF
TRBJ2-7	TRBD1	15	NA	TRBV25-1	TGTGCCAGCAGTGAAGCGGGACAGGCCTCCTACGAGCAGTACTTC	CASSEAGQASYEQYF
TRBJ2-1	NA	14	once	TRBV11-1	TGTGCCAGCAGCTTAGGAGGCTCCTACAATGAGCAGTTCTTC	CASSLGGSYNEQFF
TRBJ1-2	TRBD1	20	NA	TRBV13	TGTGCCAGCAGCTCCATCGGTGCCCGACAGGGGAGGGGAACTAACTATGGCTACACCTTC	CASSSIGARQGRGTNYGYTF
TRBJ2-5	TRBD1	14	NA	TRBV2	TGTGCCAGCACCGGACAGGGACTCCAAGAGACCCAGTACTTC	CASTGQGLQETQYF
TRBJ2-5	TRBD2	15	few	TRBV5-1	TGCGCCAGCAGCTTTGGCGGGACGGGAGGGGAGACCCAGTACTTC	CASSFGGTGGETQYF
TRBJ2-7	NA	14	NA	TRBV7-8	TGTGCCAGCAGCTTGGGCGGAGACAGTTACAAGCAGTACTTC	CASSLGGDSYKQYF
TRBJ2-1	TRBD2	15	NA	TRBV7-2	TGTGCCAGCAGCTTAAGCGGGAGTTCCTACAATGAGCAGTTCTTC	CASSLSGSSYNEQFF
TRBJ2-7	NA	12	NA	TRBV5-6	TGTGCCAGTTCAGCGGGCAACTACGAGCAGTACTTC	CASSAGNYEQYF
TRBJ2-1	NA	15	once	TRBV7-9	TGTGCCAGCAGCCCATCACAGGTGGGGGCGCATGAGCAGTTCTTC	CASSPSQVGAHEQFF